This T cell receptor beta chain was retrieved from a study of CD8+CD57+ T cells in acquired aplastic anemia. Study-level background: 3.2 ug was the average amount of DNA from sorted CD4+ and CD8+ cells. General study points: Around 29 CD8+ CDR3 sequences were shared between patients and controls. Controls did not differ significantly from patients in CD8+ Simpson's diversity.

Profiling that covered TCR beta VDJ and CDR3 relied on genomic DNA as its template. Each CDR3 protein is one row after TCRdb ran MiXCR on the reads. The sample has 250,000 or so distinct CDR3 sequences; 40% to 50% are singletons. The table lists this clonotype with many counts. The target antigen is unknown. All patients picked for sequencing had shown, by flow cytometry, an expansion of CD8+CD57+ cells. In all patients, the disease was severe acquired aplastic anemia. The V end lost 7 bases, the J end lost 2 bases, and 6 bases lay between the germline ends. The germline gives CDR1 MNHNY, CDR2 SVGAGI (reference sequence). There are 11 residues in the CDR3.

The sequence came from a human donor with aplastic anemia. V and J are TRBV6-6 and TRBJ2-7; D unclear. Input material: sorted CD4+, CD8+, or CD8+CD57+ T cells (not recorded which) from PBMCs. The CDR3, as DNA: TGTGCCAGCACCTCAACCTACGAGCAGTACTTC. The encoded protein is CASTSTYEQYF.